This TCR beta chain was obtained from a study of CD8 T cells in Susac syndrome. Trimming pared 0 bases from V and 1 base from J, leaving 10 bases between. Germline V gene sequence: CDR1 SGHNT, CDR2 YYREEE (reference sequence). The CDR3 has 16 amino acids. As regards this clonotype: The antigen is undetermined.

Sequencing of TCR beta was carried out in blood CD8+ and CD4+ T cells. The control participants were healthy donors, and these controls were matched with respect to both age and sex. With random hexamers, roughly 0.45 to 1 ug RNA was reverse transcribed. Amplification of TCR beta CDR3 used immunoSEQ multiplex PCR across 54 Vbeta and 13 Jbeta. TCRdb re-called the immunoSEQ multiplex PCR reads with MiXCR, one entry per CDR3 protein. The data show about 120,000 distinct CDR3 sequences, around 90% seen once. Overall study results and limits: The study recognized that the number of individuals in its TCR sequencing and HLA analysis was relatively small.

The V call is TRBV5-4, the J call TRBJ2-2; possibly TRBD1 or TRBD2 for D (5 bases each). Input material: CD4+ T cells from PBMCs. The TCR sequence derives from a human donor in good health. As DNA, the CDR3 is TGTGCCAGCAGCTTGGAGGCAGGGAGGAACACCGGGGAGCTGTTTTTT. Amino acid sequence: CASSLEAGRNTGELFF.